The sequence of this T cell receptor (beta chain) was determined in a study of cytomegalovirus exposure and HLA in healthy donors. In the study overall: Counted in an early data release were about 80 million unique TCRs from HLA-typed donors. Points from the study as a whole: TCR beta chains numbering some 160 were designated cytomegalovirus-associated.

As regards this clone: Its specificity is unknown.

It was with 60 Vbeta and 13 Jbeta primers that the PCR ran. Measured with immunoSEQ multiplex PCR; TCRdb has only the in-frame clones, and not every one. The sample consists of over 130,000 clones, around 75% of them appearing once. The material sequenced was PBMCs. This clonotype was obtained from a human donor in good health.

The CDR3 is CASGESTNEKLFF. In nucleotides, the CDR3 is TGTGCCAGTGGGGAGTCAACTAATGAAAAACTGTTTTTT. The chain recombines TRBV19 with TRBJ1-4; D is unresolved. V was cut by 8 bases and J by 0 bases, with 7 bases left in between. This CDR3 comprises 13 residues. The germline gives CDR1 LNHDA, CDR2 SQIVND (reference sequence).